Listed here are 12 T cell receptor beta chains from one sample, sequenced in a study of T cells in Graves' hyperthyroidism and ophthalmopathy. TCR beta CDR3 regions were amplified from RNA. Initially, a first-round RT-PCR of the TCR CDR3 employed the HTBI primer set. One entry per CDR3 protein, called by TCRdb with MiXCR from the multiplex PCR reads. Of hundreds of thousands of distinct CDR3 sequences in the sample, just under 45% were seen once. Sequencing was carried out using peripheral blood or thyroid tissue (not recorded which). Receptor source: an adult man with Graves' disease, either hyperthyroidism or ophthalmopathy (not recorded which).

This clonotype was seen a handful of times. This sequence joins TRBV2 and TRBJ1-5; D not resolved. Germline loops: CDR1 SNHLY, CDR2 FYNNEI. CDR3 length equals 11 residues. The V and J ends lost 6 bases and 7 bases respectively, with 7 bases between them. The CDR3 DNA is TGTGCCAGCAGCTCACCACAGCCCCAGCATTTT. Protein: CASSSPQPQHF.

This chain uses TRBV2 with TRBJ1-1, with TRBD1 identical over 11 bases. With V trimmed by 8 bases and J by 4 bases, 6 bases remained unmatched. Looked up from germline, CDR1 is SNHLY and CDR2 is FYNNEI. This CDR3 is 14 amino acids long. CDR3 sequence reads: CASCGTGGITEAFF. The CDR3 nucleotides read TGTGCCAGCTGTGGGACAGGGGGTATCACTGAAGCTTTCTTT.

This chain connects TRBV29-1 to TRBJ1-2, with D perhaps TRBD1 (6 bases). This CDR3 contains 14 residues. Germline values: CDR1 SQVTM, CDR2 ANQGSEA. V dropped 8 bases and J dropped 0 bases, with 16 bases sitting between them. This chain's CDR3 is CSSDVAGANYGYTF. DNA of the CDR3: TGCAGCAGTGATGTCGCAGGGGCTAACTATGGCTACACCTTC.

This clonotype came up a few times. This chain joins TRBV20-1 and TRBJ1-1; TRBD1 matches at 8 bases. V was pared by 6 bases and J by 0 bases, with 6 bases of the junction left unmatched. Germline CDR1 reads DFQATT; CDR2 reads SNEGSKA (reference sequence). The CDR3 is made up of 14 amino acids. The CDR3 region has the DNA TGCAGTGCCCCGTGGGGACAGGTGAACACTGAAGCTTTCTTT. Translation: CSAPWGQVNTEAFF.

A remark on this clonotype: A read error may explain this, as a much larger clone is one base away. This CDR3 is missing its conserved last phenylalanine or tryptophan, likely due to a read error. In DNA form, the CDR3 reads TGTGCCACCCGACAGGGAGGGTACGAGCAGTACTCC. Protein: CATRQGGYEQYS. J is TRBJ2-7 and V is TRBV6-5, with D perhaps assigned TRBD1 or TRBD2 (7 bases each). Germline V lookup: CDR1 MNHEY, CDR2 SVGAGI. Trimming removed 10 bases from V and 4 bases from J, with 14 bases in between. The CDR3 loop spans 12 amino acids.

This clonotype was picked up a small number of times. This sequence joins TRBV19 and TRBJ1-1, with unresolved D. The CDR3 consists of 15 residues. Trimming left V 3 bases short and J 0 bases short, with 11 bases between. Germline V lookup: CDR1 LNHDA, CDR2 SQIVND (reference sequence). The chain's CDR3 is CASSMEAPMNTEAFF. CDR3 bases: TGTGCCAGTAGTATGGAGGCACCGATGAACACTGAAGCTTTCTTT.

This clonotype occurred once. V usage is TRBV25-1 and J usage is TRBJ2-5; D is perhaps TRBD1 or TRBD2 (7 bases each). The germline V gene has CDR1 MGHDK and CDR2 SYGVNS. The CDR3 contains 14 residues. Trimming took 11 bases from V and 1 from J, leaving 17 bases between them. The CDR3 coding sequence is TGTGCCGCAGGGGGGGAGGCGGGCCAAGAGACCCAGTACTTC. It translates to CAAGGEAGQETQYF.

The CDR3 region is CASSFSTSGGVVETQYF. The DNA for the CDR3 is TGTGCCAGCAGTTTTTCCACTAGCGGGGGAGTGGTGGAGACCCAGTACTTC. The chain carries TRBV7-8 and TRBJ2-5; TRBD2 agrees at 11 bases. J lost 5 bases, V lost 6 bases, and 14 bases had no gene match. The CDR3 length is 17 residues. In germline, CDR1 is SGHVS, CDR2 FQNEAQ.

This clonotype has more than one count but fewer than ten. The chain has TRBV2 and TRBJ2-5, with D possibly matching TRBD1 (6 bases). V lost 5 bases and J lost 6, with 10 bases in between. The CDR3 length is 12 residues. The germline V gene encodes CDR1 SNHLY and CDR2 FYNNEI. The CDR3 nucleotides read TGTGCCAGCAGTCGGGACAAAAAGACCCAGTACTTC. Its translation is CASSRDKKTQYF. Supplemented by reference TRBV2 and TRBJ2-5, the full variable domain reads EPEVTQTPSHQVTQMGQEVILRCVPISNHLYFYWYRQILGQKVEFLVSFYNNEISEKSEIFDDQFSVERPDGSNFTLKIRSTKLEDSAMYFCASSRDKKTQYFGPGTRLLVL.

The chain employs TRBV6-6 and TRBJ2-7; TRBD1 matches 10 bases. V lost 10 bases and J lost 2; bases outside the gene matches: 11. Germline-derived CDR1 and CDR2 are MNHNY and SVGAGI (reference sequence). The CDR3 has 15 amino acids. CDR3 coding DNA: TGTGCCATCAAGACCGGGACAGGGGCGACCTACGAGCAGTACTTC. As protein: CAIKTGTGATYEQYF.

With regard to this clonotype: One junction end disagrees with the germline gene, perhaps due to a read error. The chain employs TRBV10-2 and TRBJ2-7, with D perhaps matching TRBD2 (6 bases). Germline lookup yields CDR1 WSHSY and CDR2 SAAADI. The CDR3 totals 17 residues. DNA of the CDR3: TGCACCAGCAGTCGCGCCCCACTGGGGAGGCTAACCTACGAGCAGTACTTC. It is translated as CTSSRAPLGRLTYEQYF.

This clonotype showed up many times. The chain recombines TRBV10-3 with TRBJ1-2; D is ambiguous. With 2 bases removed from V and 0 bases from J, the gap between germline ends came to 7 bases. Germline V gives CDR1 ENHRY, CDR2 SYGVKD. The CDR3 totals 14 residues. CDR3 sequence reads: CAISEAGANYGYTF. The DNA of the CDR3 is TGTGCCATCAGTGAGGCAGGAGCTAACTATGGCTACACCTTC.